The sequence of this T cell receptor beta chain was determined in a study of blood T cell repertoires in COVID-19. Per the original data handling: Reference gene primer amplification gave nucleated cell count estimates. Clones were read by immunoSEQ multiplex PCR, and TCRdb kept only the in-frame ones, dropping some. V, J and clone size were drawn from that table, and D and trimming were deduced from the DNA. The profile shows around 180,000 clones, around 89% of them singletons. The germline V gene encodes CDR1 SGHDN and CDR2 FVKESK. The V and J ends lost 0 bases and 0 bases respectively, with 6 bases between them. The CDR3 is 15 amino acids.

This receptor was obtained from a human donor in a cohort sampled during active COVID-19. The chain recombines TRBV14 with TRBJ1-3; the D is unclear. Source material: peripheral blood. CDR3 coding DNA: TGTGCCAGCAGCCAAGACCCGCGCTCTGGAAACACCATATATTTT. This codes for CASSQDPRSGNTIYF.